This T cell receptor beta chain stems from a study of neurological immune-mediated disorders (dated by TCRdb to between 2017 and 2020). Turning to the overall study: The study compared peripheral blood TCR-beta repertoires of HTLV-I-associated myelopathy (HAM/TSP) patients, multiple sclerosis patients and healthy controls using UMI-based sequencing. Alongside PBMC samples, the set of fewer than 110 TCR-beta libraries contained longitudinal samples, technical triplicates, and paired CD4+ and CD8+ T-cell subsets that had been sorted. Of the approximately 66 subjects in the cohort, around 14 were HAM/TSP patients, roughly 34 were multiple sclerosis patients, and around 20 were healthy controls.

Results the study describes overall, beyond this receptor: No identical CDR3 amino acid sequences were shared among expanded clones across subjects, suggesting private TCR-beta repertoires in all groups. TCR clonal expansion was highest in HAM/TSP patients and lowest in MS patients, with MS patients falling below even healthy controls.

From its cysteine to its phenylalanine, the CDR3 spans 17 amino acids. Only the CDR3 DNA stays, 51 bases, in frame from base 1. Per the germline V gene, MGHRA is the CDR1 and YSYEKL is the CDR2. V and J are trimmed by 0 bases and 2 bases, and the gene matches miss 3 bases of the junction. In this sample, this clonotype turned up many times. What antigen it recognizes has not been identified. No clone much larger than this one lies a single base away; base qualities are absent. cDNA was synthesized by template-switch 5'RACE using a primer carrying a 10-nucleotide random unique molecular identifier by which each TCR transcript was tagged. Over 180 million TCR-beta sequences, covering 15-18 subjects, were produced in each sequencing run. The RNeasy kit was used for extraction of total RNA. TCR-beta VDJ regions were amplified with primers for the TCR constant region and the 5'RACE anchor, using the KAPA Real-time Library Amplification kit. Sample indexes and Illumina adaptors were added in a first PCR, and a second PCR then increased library yield. After Ampure bead purification, the roughly 650 bp TCR product was size-selected on a 2% E-gel SizeSelection system. Before pooling, libraries had their quality checked on a Bioanalyzer, their concentration measured with Qubit, and their quantity determined with the Kapa Library Quantification kit. An Illumina HiSeq 2500 sequenced the libraries paired-end 2 x 150 bp. To increase sequence diversity, roughly 24-30% phiX was spiked into each library pool. In the original analysis: The quality-filtered reads were processed with the UMI-based MiGEC pipeline, whose error correction step removed more than 85% of the raw TCR sequences. VDJ genes were aligned to IMGT germline references, and clonotypes were defined by unique CDR3 amino acid sequence plus V-J genes. VDJtools evaluated clonal expansion, Shannon diversity and CDR3 relatedness (CalcPairwiseDistances, ClusterSamples); CLCbio workbench built phylogenetic trees. Using coefficient-of-variation modelling across technical triplicates, the study counted a clone as expanded if it had at least 8 unique UMIs. TCRdb cleaned the public reads at Q25 with fastp, built clones with MiXCR and kept in-frame beta chains. Each record represents a unique CDR3 protein, reported with the most common genes and DNA among its rows. It is TCRdb's table, rather than the study itself, that gives the V and J calls and clone size. This sample gives more than 15,000 distinct CDR3 sequences in total; approximately 15% of them show up just once. Roughly an eighth of the sample comes from the top ten.

Libraries from unsorted PBMCs were made from 2 million PBMCs kept in RNAlater at -80 degrees C until RNA extraction. Peripheral blood was subjected to Ficoll-Hypaque density gradient centrifugation to isolate PBMCs, which were then cryopreserved in liquid nitrogen. This receptor was obtained from a man between 60 and 70 years old with HTLV-1-associated myelopathy (HAM/TSP). The rearrangement combines TRBV4-1 with TRBJ2-2; 10 middle bases align to TRBD1. The sample consisted of PBMCs. The bases read TGCGCCAGCAGCCAAGAGGGACAGGGGTTTAACACCGGGGAGCTGTTTTTT. Its protein reads: CASSQEGQGFNTGELFF.